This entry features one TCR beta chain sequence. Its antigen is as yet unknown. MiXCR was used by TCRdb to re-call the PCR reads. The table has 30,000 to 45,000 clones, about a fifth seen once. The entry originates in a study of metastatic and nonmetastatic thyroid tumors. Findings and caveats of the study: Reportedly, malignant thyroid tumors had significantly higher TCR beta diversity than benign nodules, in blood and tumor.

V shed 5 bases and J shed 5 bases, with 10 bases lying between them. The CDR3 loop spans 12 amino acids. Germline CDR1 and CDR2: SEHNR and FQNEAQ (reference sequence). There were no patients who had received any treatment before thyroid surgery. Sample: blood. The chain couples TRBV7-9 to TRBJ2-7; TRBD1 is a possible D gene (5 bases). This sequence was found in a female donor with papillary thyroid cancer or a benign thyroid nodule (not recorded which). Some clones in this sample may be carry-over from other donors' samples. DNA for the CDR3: TGTGCCAGCAGCGCGTTGGGGCACGAGCAGTACTTC. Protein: CASSALGHEQYF.